This T cell receptor beta chain was sequenced for a study of blood T cell repertoires in COVID-19. Study as a whole: The samples span acute and convalescent COVID-19 from the United States, Italy and Spain. PBMCs, B-cell-depleted T cells, or T cells provided the cDNA or gDNA that made up the material.

In the study's own analysis: Estimation of nucleated cell counts was performed using reference gene primer amplification. The repertoire was sequenced with immunoSEQ multiplex PCR; TCRdb's copy has only in-frame clones and lacks some. The V and J calls and clone size were taken over from that table, and D and trimming were inferred from the DNA. The sample lists about 260,000 clones; around 87% were seen once. CDR3 length equals 15 residues. CDR1 is SQVTM and CDR2 is ANQGSEA in the germline V gene. Trimming left V 4 bases short and J 4 bases short, with 19 bases between. The sequenced material came from peripheral blood. This receptor was obtained from a woman in her 50s who had recovered from COVID-19. The V gene is TRBV29-1, the J gene TRBJ1-1; D may be TRBD1 (5 bases). CDR3 DNA sequence: TGCAGCGTTGCCCGAGTGGGGGGGGTTCGCACTGAAGCTTTCTTT. As protein: CSVARVGGVRTEAFF.